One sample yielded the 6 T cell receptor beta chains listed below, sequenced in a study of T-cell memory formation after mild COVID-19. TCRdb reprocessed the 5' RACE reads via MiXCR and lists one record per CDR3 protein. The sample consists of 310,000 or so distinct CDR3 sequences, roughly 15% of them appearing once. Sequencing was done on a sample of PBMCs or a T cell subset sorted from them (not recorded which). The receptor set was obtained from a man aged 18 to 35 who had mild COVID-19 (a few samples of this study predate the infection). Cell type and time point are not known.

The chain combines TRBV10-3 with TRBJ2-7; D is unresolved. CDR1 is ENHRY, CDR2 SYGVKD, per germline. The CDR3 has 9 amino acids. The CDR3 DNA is TGTGCCAACTTCGGCCCAAAGGACGTC. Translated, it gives CANFGPKDV.

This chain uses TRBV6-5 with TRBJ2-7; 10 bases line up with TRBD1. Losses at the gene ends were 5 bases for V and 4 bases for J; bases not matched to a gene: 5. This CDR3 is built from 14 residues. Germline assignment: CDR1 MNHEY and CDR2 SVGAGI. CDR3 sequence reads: CASSHGQGDYEQYF. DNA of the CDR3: TGTGCCAGCAGTCACGGACAGGGGGATTACGAGCAGTACTTC.

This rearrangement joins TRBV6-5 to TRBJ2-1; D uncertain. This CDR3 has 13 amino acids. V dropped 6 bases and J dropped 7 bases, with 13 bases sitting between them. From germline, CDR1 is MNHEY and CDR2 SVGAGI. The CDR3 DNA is TGTGCCAGCAGCCCCGTGGCTCGAAATGAGCAGTTCTTC. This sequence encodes CASSPVARNEQFF.

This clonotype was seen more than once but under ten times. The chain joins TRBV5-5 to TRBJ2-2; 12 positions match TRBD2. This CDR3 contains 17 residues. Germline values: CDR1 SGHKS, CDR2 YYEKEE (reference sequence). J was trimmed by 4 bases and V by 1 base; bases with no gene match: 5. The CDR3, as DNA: TGTGCCAGCAGCTTGAGGGAGACTAGCGGGGGCACCGGGGAGCTGTTTTTT. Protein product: CASSLRETSGGTGELFF.

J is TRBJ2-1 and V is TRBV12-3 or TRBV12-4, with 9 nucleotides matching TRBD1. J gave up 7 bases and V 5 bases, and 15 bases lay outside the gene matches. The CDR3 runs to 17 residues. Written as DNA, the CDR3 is TGTGCCAGCAGTCCTACCCCCGGGACAGGGACGCGAAATGAGCAGTTCTTC. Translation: CASSPTPGTGTRNEQFF.

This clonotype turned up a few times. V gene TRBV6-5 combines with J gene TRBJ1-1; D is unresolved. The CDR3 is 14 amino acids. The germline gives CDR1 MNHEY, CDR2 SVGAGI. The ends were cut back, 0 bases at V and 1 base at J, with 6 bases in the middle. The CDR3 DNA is TGTGCCAGCAGTTACTCGTTTGAGAACACTGAAGCTTTCTTT. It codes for CASSYSFENTEAFF.